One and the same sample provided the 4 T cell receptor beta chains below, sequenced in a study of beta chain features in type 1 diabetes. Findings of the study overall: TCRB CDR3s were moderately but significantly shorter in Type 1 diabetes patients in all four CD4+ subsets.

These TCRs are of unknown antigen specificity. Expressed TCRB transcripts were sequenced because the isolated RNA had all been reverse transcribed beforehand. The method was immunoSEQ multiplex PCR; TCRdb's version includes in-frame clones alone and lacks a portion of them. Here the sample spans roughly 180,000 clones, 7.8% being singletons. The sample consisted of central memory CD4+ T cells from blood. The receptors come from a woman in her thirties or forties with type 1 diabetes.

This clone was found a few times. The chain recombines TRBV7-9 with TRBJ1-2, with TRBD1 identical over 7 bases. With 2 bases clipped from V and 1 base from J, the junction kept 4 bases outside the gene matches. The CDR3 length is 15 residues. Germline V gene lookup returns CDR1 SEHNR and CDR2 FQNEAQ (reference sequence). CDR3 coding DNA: TGTGCCAGCAGCTTAAAAGGGGGCAGTAACTATGGCTACACCTTC. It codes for CASSLKGGSNYGYTF.

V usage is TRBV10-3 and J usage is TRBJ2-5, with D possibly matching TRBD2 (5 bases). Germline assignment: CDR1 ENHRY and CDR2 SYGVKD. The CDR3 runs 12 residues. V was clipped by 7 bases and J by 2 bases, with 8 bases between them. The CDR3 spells CAINSGQETQYF. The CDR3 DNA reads TGTGCCATCAACTCGGGGCAAGAGACCCAGTACTTC.

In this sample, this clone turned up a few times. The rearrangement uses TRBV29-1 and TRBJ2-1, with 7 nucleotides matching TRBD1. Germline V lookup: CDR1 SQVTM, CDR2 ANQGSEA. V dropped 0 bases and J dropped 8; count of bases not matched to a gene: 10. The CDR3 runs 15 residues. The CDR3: CSVEDRQGVRDEQFF. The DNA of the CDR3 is TGCAGCGTTGAAGATCGCCAGGGGGTGCGCGATGAGCAGTTCTTC.

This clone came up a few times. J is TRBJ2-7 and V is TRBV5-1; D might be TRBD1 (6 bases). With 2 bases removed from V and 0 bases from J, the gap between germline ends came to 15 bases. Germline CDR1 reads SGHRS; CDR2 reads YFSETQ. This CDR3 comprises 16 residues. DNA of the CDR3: TGCGCCAGCAGCTTACAGGGTACCCGTAACTCCTACGAGCAGTACTTC. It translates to CASSLQGTRNSYEQYF.